This T cell receptor beta chain was obtained from a study of CD8 T cells in cerebrospinal fluid in Alzheimer's disease. Study-wide background: Clonal expansion of CSF T cells was measured with plate-based and droplet-based single-cell sequencing.

Germline V gives CDR1 LNHDA, CDR2 SQIVND (reference sequence). This CDR3 has 12 amino acids. About this clonotype: Antigen specificity is unknown.

TCRdb reprocessed the 10x single-cell sequencing reads, keeping one entry per CDR3 protein, no DNA. This repertoire includes more than 1,000 distinct CDR3 sequences. Findings and caveats of the study: Alzheimer's patients were not enriched for EBV-specific clones, which were not the most expanded. Healthy subjects less often had a clone of at least 3% than Alzheimer's patients.

The sequence was collected from a human donor in good health. Sequencing was performed on cerebrospinal fluid. V and J are TRBV19 and TRBJ1-1; TCRdb outputs TRBD1, but without DNA this stays unchecked. CDR3 region: CASSQTGAEAFF.